What follows are 21 T cell receptor beta chains derived from one specimen sequenced in a study of human T cells and chemical hapten exposure. Specified time point: pre-sensitization, week 0. Treatment indicated: therapeutic diphenylcyclopropenone sensitization with weekly scalp DPC. TCRdb itself ran the RACE reads through MiXCR, one entry per CDR3 protein. The table has tens of thousands of distinct CDR3 sequences, 14% seen once. The specimen comprised whole blood, sampled in connection with sensitization to the hapten diphenylcyclopropenone (DPC). These TCRs come from a woman aged 45-60 years with alopecia areata. Some clones in this sample may be carry-over from other donors' samples.

The chain is built from TRBV20-1 and TRBJ1-1; D perhaps matches TRBD1 (5 bases). Germline loops: CDR1 DFQATT, CDR2 SNEGSKA (reference sequence). The CDR3 is 13 amino acids. V dropped 6 bases and J dropped 7 bases, with 18 bases sitting between them. CDR3 nucleotides: TGCAGTGCCCTTTCAGGGTCCAATGTTGAAGCTTTCTTT. It specifies CSALSGSNVEAFF.

This clonotype was counted a few times. This chain connects TRBV7-9 to TRBJ1-4; D gene unclear. CDR1 SEHNR and CDR2 FQNEAQ come from the germline V gene (reference sequence). Between the trimmed V and J ends, which lost 3 bases and 8 bases, there was a span of 13 bases. The CDR3 consists of 14 residues. The chain's CDR3 is CASSFGQNEEKLFF. CDR3 nucleotides: TGTGCCAGCAGCTTCGGGCAGAATGAAGAAAAACTGTTTTTT.

The chain has TRBV7-9 and TRBJ2-5; 7 nucleotides align to TRBD1. Germline V CDR1 and CDR2: SEHNR, FQNEAQ (reference sequence). The CDR3 sequence is 14 residues long. The V and J ends lost 5 bases and 2 bases, in that order; junction bases with no gene match: 5. The CDR3 loop is CASSLGQQQETQYF. CDR3 in DNA: TGTGCCAGCAGCCTGGGACAGCAACAAGAGACCCAGTACTTC.

V and J are TRBV6-2 or TRBV6-3 and TRBJ1-4; 9 nucleotides align to TRBD1. Germline assignment: CDR1 MNHEY and CDR2 SVGEGT. Germline trimming cut 4 bases from V and 5 bases from J; bases unmatched to any gene: 8. This CDR3 contains 16 residues. The chain's CDR3 is CASSSLGQGQNEKLFF. CDR3 nucleotides: TGTGCCAGCAGTTCCCTTGGACAGGGGCAAAATGAAAAACTGTTTTTT.

The table lists this clonotype with a few counts. This chain uses TRBV7-2 with TRBJ2-3; a possible D gene is TRBD2 (5 bases). The CDR3 has 15 residues. Germline assignment: CDR1 SGHTA and CDR2 FQGNSA. V was shortened by 1 base and J by 0 bases, with 8 bases between the two germline ends. CDR3 protein: CASSLDPGSTDTQYF. The CDR3 coding sequence is TGTGCCAGCAGCTTAGATCCGGGAAGCACAGATACGCAGTATTTT.

The J gene is TRBJ1-1, the V gene TRBV12-3 or TRBV12-4; D ambiguous. V shed 7 bases and J shed 1 base, with 10 bases lying between them. This CDR3 region has 13 residues. The CDR3 reads CASIEAGNTEAFF. The CDR3, as DNA: TGTGCCAGCATCGAGGCAGGGAACACTGAAGCTTTCTTT.

In its sample, this clonotype was seen many times. One end of the junction does not line up with germline, which may come from a read error. The rearrangement links TRBV2 to TRBJ2-1, with TRBD2 as a possible D gene (6 bases). The CDR3 totals 12 residues. Per germline, CDR1 SNHLY and CDR2 FYNNEI. CDR3 sequence: CGSRRTFGEQFF. The CDR3, as DNA: TGCGGGAGTAGGCGGACTTTTGGTGAGCAGTTCTTC.

There are many counts of this clonotype. The rearrangement links TRBV20-1 to TRBJ2-6; D is unresolved. The CDR3 loop spans 15 amino acids. From germline, CDR1 is DFQATT and CDR2 SNEGSKA (reference sequence). The germline V and J ends were trimmed by 0 bases and 0 bases, with 6 bases remaining between them. CDR3 sequence: CSARDLSSGANVLTF. CDR3 DNA: TGCAGTGCTAGAGATCTCAGCTCTGGGGCCAACGTCCTGACTTTC.

This clonotype came up many times. This chain's CDR3 is CASSLSISGNTIYF. As DNA, the CDR3 is TGTGCCAGCAGCTTAAGTATCTCTGGAAACACCATATATTTT. This chain joins TRBV5-5 and TRBJ1-3; no clear D. V was clipped by 2 bases and J by 0 bases, with 6 bases between them. Germline-derived CDR1 and CDR2 are SGHKS and YYEKEE (reference sequence). This CDR3 spans 14 amino acids.

This clonotype showed up many times. This chain links TRBV6-4 with TRBJ1-1, with D unresolved. Germline loops: CDR1 MRHNA, CDR2 SNTAGT. Deletions cut 7 bases from V and 6 bases from J, with 24 bases between. CDR3 length: 16 amino acids. Here the CDR3 reads CASIEEMAPWVAEAFF. For the CDR3, the DNA is TGTGCCAGCATAGAGGAAATGGCCCCTTGGGTCGCTGAAGCTTTCTTT.

This clonotype has more than one count but fewer than ten. The chain is built from TRBV7-6 and TRBJ2-7; the match to TRBD1 covers 8 bases. CDR3 length: 15 residues. Germline V gene lookup returns CDR1 SGHVS and CDR2 FNYEAQ. V lost 1 base, J lost 4 bases, and 6 bases stayed unmatched. The DNA of the CDR3 is TGTGCCAGCAGCTTAGGAGGGACAGGAGATTACGAGCAGTACTTC. Translated, it gives CASSLGGTGDYEQYF.

The rearrangement uses TRBV18 and TRBJ1-4, with D perhaps matching TRBD1 (5 bases). This CDR3 is 15 amino acids long. Germline assignment: CDR1 KGHSH and CDR2 LQKENI. V lost 5 bases, J lost 0 bases, and 10 bases lay in between. The CDR3, as DNA: TGTGCCAGCTCAGACCGACAGTCAACTAATGAAAAACTGTTTTTT. This sequence encodes CASSDRQSTNEKLFF. Full variable domain (remainder filled in from reference TRBV18 and TRBJ1-4): NAGVMQNPRHLVRRRGQEARLRCSPMKGHSHVYWYRQLPEEGLKFMVYLQKENIIDESGMPKERFSAEFPKEGPSILRIQQVVRGDSAAYFCASSDRQSTNEKLFFGSGTQLSVL.

This clonotype was seen a few times. The V and J genes are TRBV28 and TRBJ2-3, with D possibly called TRBD1 or TRBD2 (5 bases each). The germline V gene encodes CDR1 MDHEN and CDR2 SYDVKM. The CDR3 is 13 residues long. With 10 bases removed from V and 6 bases from J, the gap between germline ends came to 17 bases. CDR3 sequence reads: CATTAPGTDTQYF. CDR3 bases: TGTGCCACTACAGCCCCAGGGACGGATACGCAGTATTTT.

This clonotype was picked up many times. The rearrangement links TRBV29-1 to TRBJ1-1; 7 nucleotides line up with TRBD1. Germline lookup yields CDR1 SQVTM and CDR2 ANQGSEA. With V trimmed by 7 bases and J by 2 bases, 7 bases remained unmatched. The CDR3 extends over 13 amino acids. This chain's CDR3 is CSAGSGGNTEAFF. The CDR3 DNA reads TGCAGCGCGGGATCAGGGGGTAACACTGAAGCTTTCTTT.

This clonotype was detected many times. The J gene is TRBJ2-1, the V gene TRBV6-5; D is possibly TRBD2 (5 bases). The CDR3 is 13 residues long. The germline V and J ends were trimmed by 7 bases and 9 bases, with 16 bases remaining between them. Germline-derived CDR1 and CDR2 are MNHEY and SVGAGI. The CDR3 is CASISRRTGEQFF. In nucleotides, the CDR3 is TGTGCCAGCATCTCGCGGAGGACGGGTGAGCAGTTCTTC.

A few counts support this clonotype. This chain connects TRBV7-2 to TRBJ1-4, with 7 bases that match TRBD1. The junction had 5 bases not matched to a gene; V was cut back by 1 base and J by 9 bases. The V gene's germline CDR1 is SGHTA and CDR2 FQGNSA. This CDR3 region has 14 residues. CDR3 DNA sequence: TGTGCCAGCAGCTTAGGCGGGACAGACAAAAAACTGTTTTTT. Translated, it gives CASSLGGTDKKLFF.

The chain links TRBV20-1 to TRBJ2-3, with D hard to call. This CDR3 comprises 11 residues. V was trimmed by 3 bases and J by 6 bases, leaving 7 bases between them. The germline gives CDR1 DFQATT, CDR2 SNEGSKA (reference sequence). CDR3 region: CSASAPDTQYF. The CDR3 DNA reads as TGCAGTGCTAGTGCGCCGGATACGCAGTATTTT.

The gene calls are TRBV5-1 and TRBJ1-1; D is uncertain. Trimming cost V 0 bases and J 9 bases, with 9 bases left between them. The germline gives CDR1 SGHRS, CDR2 YFSETQ. The CDR3 runs to 12 residues. The CDR3 spells CASSLAGDKAFF. In DNA form, the CDR3 reads TGCGCCAGCAGCTTGGCGGGAGACAAAGCTTTCTTT.

This clonotype has at least ten counts. The V gene is TRBV29-1, the J gene TRBJ2-5, with 8 bases identical to TRBD2. Germline V CDR1 and CDR2: SQVTM, ANQGSEA. With 5 bases clipped from V and 5 bases from J, the junction kept 4 bases outside the gene matches. CDR3 length: 12 residues. The CDR3 loop reads CSVSGSGETQYF. For the CDR3, the DNA is TGCAGCGTTAGCGGGAGCGGGGAGACCCAGTACTTC.

This clonotype was observed a few times. This rearrangement joins TRBV5-4 to TRBJ2-1, with D possibly TRBD1 on 5 matching bases. This CDR3 spans 11 amino acids. V was shortened by 2 bases and J by 9 bases, with 6 bases between the two germline ends. Germline lookup yields CDR1 SGHNT and CDR2 YYREEE (reference sequence). The CDR3 nucleotides read TGTGCCAGCAGCTTAGGGGCTGAGCAGTTCTTC. It specifies CASSLGAEQFF.

The CDR3 sequence: CASSIDRGYNSPLHF. The CDR3 DNA reads TGTGCCAGCAGCATTGACAGGGGATATAATTCACCCCTCCACTTT. The V gene is TRBV7-2, the J gene TRBJ1-6; 8 bases line up with TRBD1. Losses at the gene ends were 5 bases for V and 4 bases for J; bases not matched to a gene: 4. Germline V gene data show CDR1 as SGHTA and CDR2 as FQGNSA. CDR3 size: 15 residues.